The rows below give T cell receptor beta chains drawn from one sample of a study of cytomegalovirus exposure and HLA in healthy donors. The repertoire was sequenced with immunoSEQ multiplex PCR; TCRdb's copy has only in-frame clones and lacks some. The table shows around 180,000 clones, with roughly 88% occurring only once. The material sequenced was PBMCs. These TCRs come from a boy younger than 10 in good health and CMV-seronegative. The CDR3 runs from the conserved cysteine through the conserved F or W. D genes are given only for firm matches. Clone sizes are given selectively: once, few, many, or a class where the clone is expanded.

TRBV9	NA	TRBJ2-7	NA	TGTGCCAGCAGCCCGGACGGGGTGGGGGAGCAGTACTTC	CASSPDGVGEQYF
TRBV4-3	NA	TRBJ1-1	once	TGCGCCAGCAGCCAAGAAGCCGGGTCTACTGAAGCTTTCTTT	CASSQEAGSTEAFF
TRBV4-3	TRBD1	TRBJ1-5	NA	TGCGCCAGCAGCCAAGAAGCCAGGGGGACTCAGCCCCAGCATTTT	CASSQEARGTQPQHF
TRBV11-2	TRBD1	TRBJ1-4	NA	TGTGCCAGCAGCCCCCGACAGGGTGAAAAACTGTTTTTT	CASSPRQGEKLFF
TRBV29-1	TRBD2	TRBJ2-1	NA	TGCAGCGTTGAGGGACTAGCCGGAGTCAAGCAGTTCTTC	CSVEGLAGVKQFF
TRBV5-8	TRBD1	TRBJ1-2	NA	TGTGCCAGCAGTTTCGGGACAGACTATGGCTACACCTTC	CASSFGTDYGYTF
TRBV18	NA	TRBJ2-1	NA	TGTGCCAGCTCACCCCGGGGAGGGGGTGCAGCAAATGAGCAGTTCTTC	CASSPRGGGAANEQFF
TRBV27	TRBD1	TRBJ1-1	NA	TGTGCCAGCACTCGACAGGGGTGGACTGAAGCTTTCTTT	CASTRQGWTEAFF
TRBV4-3	TRBD2	TRBJ2-1	once	TGCGCCAGCAGCCACCGCTACGGGACTAGCGGGTACTACAATGAGCAGTTCTTC	CASSHRYGTSGYYNEQFF
TRBV2	NA	TRBJ1-4	NA	TGTGCCAGCAGTGTGGGCGGGGGAGCTAATGAAAAACTGTTTTTT	CASSVGGGANEKLFF
TRBV4-3	TRBD1	TRBJ1-2	NA	TGCGCCAGCAGCCAAGAAGGGACAGGGGGCCAAGGCTACACCTTC	CASSQEGTGGQGYTF
TRBV19	TRBD1	TRBJ2-2	NA	TGTGCCAGTACTAGACAGGGGGCAAACGGGGAGCTGTTTTTT	CASTRQGANGELFF
TRBV15	NA	TRBJ1-4	NA	TGTGCCACCAGCAGAGATGTGGTTGCGAGGGAAAAACTGTTTTTT	CATSRDVVAREKLFF
TRBV27	TRBD1	TRBJ1-1	NA	TGTGCCAGCAGTTTATCGGGTGTCAGGGGGACCACTGAAGCTTTCTTT	CASSLSGVRGTTEAFF
TRBV5-4	NA	TRBJ2-5	NA	TGTGCCAGCAGCTTGGATATCGCCGTGACGCTAGAAGAGACCCAGTACTTC	CASSLDIAVTLEETQYF
TRBV27	NA	TRBJ1-2	NA	TGTGCCAGCAGTTTTAGGGAGAACTATGGCTACACCTTC	CASSFRENYGYTF
TRBV7-7	NA	TRBJ1-5	NA	TGTGCCAGCAGCTTAGAGCTGAATCAGCCCCAGCATTTT	CASSLELNQPQHF
TRBV4-1	TRBD2	TRBJ2-1	NA	TGCGCCAGCAGCCAGACTAGCGCGAGCTCCTACAATGAGCAGTTCTTC	CASSQTSASSYNEQFF
TRBV6-5	NA	TRBJ1-2	NA	TGTGCCAGCAGTTACGAGGTTAACTATGGCTACACCTTC	CASSYEVNYGYTF
TRBV6-6	NA	TRBJ2-5	NA	TGTGCCAGCAGTTTCGTAGCGGCCCAAGAGACCCAGTACTTC	CASSFVAAQETQYF
TRBV4-1	TRBD1	TRBJ1-2	NA	TGCGCCAGCAGCGGTGGCACAGGGGACCGTGGAGACTATGGCTACACCTTC	CASSGGTGDRGDYGYTF
TRBV25-1	TRBD2	TRBJ2-7	NA	TGTGCCAGCAGTGGCCCTAGCGGGAGAAGCTACGAGCAGTACTTC	CASSGPSGRSYEQYF